These 13 T cell receptor beta chains originate from one sample sequenced in a study of monozygotic twins with inflammatory bowel disease. One entry per CDR3 protein, without DNA, is what TCRdb gives after re-calling the 5' RACE reads. The sample table includes approximately 300,000 distinct CDR3 sequences. The specimen was blood. The source is a human donor with ulcerative colitis or Crohn's disease, or a healthy co-twin of an affected twin (not recorded which).

The chain combines TRBV27 with TRBJ2-7; TCRdb's D gene call, TRBD1, goes unchecked for lack of DNA. The CDR3 sequence is 14 residues long. CDR1 and CDR2 from the germline V gene are MNHEY and SMNVEV (reference sequence). CDR3 protein: CASSWGTGGYEQYF.

The chain uses TRBV5-1 and TRBJ2-7. There are 14 residues in the CDR3. Per the germline V gene, CDR1 is SGHRS and CDR2 is YFSETQ. CDR3 region: CASSFTETSYEQYF.

The chain is built from TRBV7-9 and TRBJ2-7. The CDR3 runs to 14 residues. The germline V gene encodes CDR1 SEHNR and CDR2 FQNEAQ (reference sequence). The CDR3 loop reads CASSLATGGYEQYF.

The V gene is TRBV5-8, the J gene TRBJ1-5. CDR1 is SGHTS, CDR2 YDEGEE, per germline. The CDR3 sequence is 15 residues long. The CDR3 region is CASSLRGYSNQPQHF.

V usage is TRBV3-1 and J usage is TRBJ1-5; TCRdb gives TRBD1 as the D gene, but with no DNA this cannot be confirmed. CDR1 is LGHDT, CDR2 YNNKEL, per germline (reference sequence). The CDR3 runs to 14 residues. The CDR3 loop is CASSPGTGRQPQHF. Drawing the rest from reference TRBV3-1 and TRBJ1-5, the complete variable domain is DTAVSQTPKYLVTQMGNDKSIKCEQNLGHDTMYWYKQDSKKFLKIMFSYNNKELIINETVPNRFSPKSPDKAHLNLHINSLELGDSAVYFCASSPGTGRQPQHFGDGTRLSIL.

The gene calls are TRBV28 and TRBJ2-3. The germline V gene encodes CDR1 MDHEN and CDR2 SYDVKM. The CDR3 is made up of 15 amino acids. The CDR3 spells CASSIPYRSTDTQYF.

This chain uses TRBV27 with TRBJ1-2; the D call of TRBD1 rests on TCRdb alone, since no DNA is present to check it. Per the germline V gene, CDR1 is MNHEY and CDR2 is SMNVEV (reference sequence). The CDR3 is 15 amino acids. CDR3 sequence reads: CASQITGLGNYGYTF.

The gene calls are TRBV12-3 or TRBV12-4 and TRBJ2-1; the D gene TCRdb calls, TRBD2, cannot be checked with no DNA. The CDR3 is 11 residues long. Here the CDR3 reads CASSLTDRLFF.

The rearrangement links TRBV7-2 to TRBJ2-7; TCRdb returns TRBD1, unconfirmable since there is no DNA. Germline V gives CDR1 SGHTA, CDR2 FQGNSA. The CDR3 has 13 residues. The chain's CDR3 is CASSTGPSYEQYF.

The V call is TRBV15, the J call TRBJ1-5. The CDR3 loop spans 16 amino acids. The germline V gene has CDR1 LNHNV and CDR2 YYDKDF (reference sequence). The CDR3 here is CATSRDRSLALTPQHF. The full variable domain, completed using reference TRBV15 and TRBJ1-5, is DAMVIQNPRYQVTQFGKPVTLSCSQTLNHNVMYWYQQKSSQAPKLLFHYYDKDFNNEADTPDNFQSRRPNTSFCFLDIRSPGLGDTAMYLCATSRDRSLALTPQHFGDGTRLSIL.

This rearrangement joins TRBV28 to TRBJ1-2; without DNA, the TCRdb call of TRBD1 cannot be checked. The length of the CDR3 is 14 residues. Germline CDR1 reads MDHEN; CDR2 reads SYDVKM. The CDR3 here is CASSAVLGQLGYTF.

The V and J genes are TRBV7-2 and TRBJ2-4. CDR3 length equals 16 residues. CDR1 SGHTA and CDR2 FQGNSA come from the germline V gene. The CDR3 reads CASSLARFGVKNIQYF.

The V call is TRBV12-3 or TRBV12-4, the J call TRBJ1-3; TCRdb's D call of TRBD1 is untestable without DNA. The CDR3 spans 14 residues. CDR3 sequence reads: CASSHSGVGDTIYF.